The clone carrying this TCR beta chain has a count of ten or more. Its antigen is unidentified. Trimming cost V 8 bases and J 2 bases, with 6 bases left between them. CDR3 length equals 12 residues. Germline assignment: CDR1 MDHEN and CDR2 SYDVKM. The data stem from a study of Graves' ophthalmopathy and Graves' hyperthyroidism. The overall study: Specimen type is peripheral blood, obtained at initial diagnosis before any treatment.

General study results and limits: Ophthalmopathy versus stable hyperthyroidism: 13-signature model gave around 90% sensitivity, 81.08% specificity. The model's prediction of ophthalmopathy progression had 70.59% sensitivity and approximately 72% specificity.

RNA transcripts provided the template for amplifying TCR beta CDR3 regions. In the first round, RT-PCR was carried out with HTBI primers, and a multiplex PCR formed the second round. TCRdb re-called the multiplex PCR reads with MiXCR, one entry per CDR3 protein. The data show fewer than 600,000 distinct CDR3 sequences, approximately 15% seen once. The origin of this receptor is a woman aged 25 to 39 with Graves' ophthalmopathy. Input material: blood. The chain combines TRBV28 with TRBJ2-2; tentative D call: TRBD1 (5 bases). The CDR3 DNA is TGTGCCAGCGACAGAAACACCGGGGAGCTGTTTTTT. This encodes CASDRNTGELFF.